This is a list of T cell receptor beta chains from one sample in a study of CXCR3-negative and CXCR3-positive naive CD8 T cells. TCRdb reanalyzed the 5' RACE reads, giving one entry per CDR3 protein sequence and no DNA. Its table records roughly 45,000 distinct CDR3 sequences. Sequenced sample: naive CXCR3- CD8+ T cells from blood. The origin of the receptors is a human donor in good health. Some clones in this sample may be carry-over from other donors' samples. Each CDR3 is given with its conserved first and last residue. Part of the rows lack a size; the others show once, few, many or a class for expanded clones.

TRBJ2-1 | NA | TRBV15 | CATSRGWDSYNEQFF
TRBJ2-5 | NA | TRBV29-1 | CSVESPLAQTQYF
TRBJ2-7 | NA | TRBV9 | CASSPRGTAYEQYF
TRBJ2-1 | NA | TRBV7-3 | CASGLGSYNEQFF
TRBJ2-3 | NA | TRBV20-1 | CSARDNWRERTDTQYF
TRBJ2-5 | medium-sized | TRBV11-2 | CASSPSVDPQETQYF
TRBJ2-1 | NA | TRBV19 | CASSLSHEQFF
TRBJ2-5 | NA | TRBV20-1 | CSARASELDLETQYF
TRBJ2-2 | NA | TRBV29-1 | CSVVKGDTGELFF
TRBJ2-1 | NA | TRBV29-1 | CSVEAGGRAHNEQFF
TRBJ1-5 | NA | TRBV12-3/TRBV12-4 | CASSTGTGDTQPQHF
TRBJ2-7 | NA | TRBV5-1 | CASRLSEGITYEQYF
TRBJ2-7 | NA | TRBV28 | CASSFRGEFSYEQYF
TRBJ2-7 | NA | TRBV7-9 | CASSLVVSGLVLSDGAHEQYF
TRBJ2-3 | NA | TRBV7-8 | CASSPWDFTDTQYF
TRBJ2-1 | NA | TRBV5-1 | CASSSRVDSYNEQFF
TRBJ1-2 | NA | TRBV5-1 | CASSSGQGAPYGYTF
TRBJ1-5 | NA | TRBV28 | CASSHEVGNQPQHF
TRBJ2-7 | NA | TRBV27 | CASSSGVAGVEQYF
TRBJ2-1 | NA | TRBV14 | CASSLIHNEQFF
TRBJ1-6 | NA | TRBV29-1 | CSAQGASNSPLHF
TRBJ1-1 | NA | TRBV5-6 | CASSLVALSGGAFF
TRBJ2-3 | NA | TRBV15 | CATSGEHTSTDTQYF
TRBJ2-1 | NA | TRBV25-1 | CASSEFPTSGVDEQFF
TRBJ2-1 | NA | TRBV6-5 | CASIGGSWSSYNEQFF
TRBJ2-5 | NA | TRBV28 | CASSPSGETQYF
TRBJ2-7 | NA | TRBV29-1 | CSVSGQGIYEQYF
TRBJ2-1 | NA | TRBV7-7 | CASSPNVEGGRYNEQFF
TRBJ2-1 | NA | TRBV5-1 | CASSRGLAETSSYNEQFF